This TCR beta chain stems from a study of blood T cell repertoires in COVID-19. Overall study: The samples span acute and convalescent COVID-19 from the United States, Italy and Spain.

Deletions cut 4 bases from V and 0 bases from J, with 13 bases between. CDR1 and CDR2 (germline): SGHKS, YYEKEE (reference sequence). This CDR3 comprises 16 residues. Per the study methods: Reference gene primer amplification gave nucleated cell count estimates. The data were produced by immunoSEQ multiplex PCR, yet TCRdb's version contains in-frame clones alone and is incomplete. V, J and clone size are those of that table, while D and trimming were read from the DNA. The repertoire includes roughly 50,000 clones, approximately 86% of them detected once, and about 2.9% sits in the top ten. The source is a woman older than 75 with acute or convalescent COVID-19. The sequenced sample was peripheral blood. The chain has TRBV5-5 and TRBJ2-2; D might be TRBD2 (7 bases). CDR3 nucleotides: TGTGCCAGCAGCCCGAGGGGGGGCCCGAACACCGGGGAGCTGTTTTTT. Its protein product is CASSPRGGPNTGELFF.